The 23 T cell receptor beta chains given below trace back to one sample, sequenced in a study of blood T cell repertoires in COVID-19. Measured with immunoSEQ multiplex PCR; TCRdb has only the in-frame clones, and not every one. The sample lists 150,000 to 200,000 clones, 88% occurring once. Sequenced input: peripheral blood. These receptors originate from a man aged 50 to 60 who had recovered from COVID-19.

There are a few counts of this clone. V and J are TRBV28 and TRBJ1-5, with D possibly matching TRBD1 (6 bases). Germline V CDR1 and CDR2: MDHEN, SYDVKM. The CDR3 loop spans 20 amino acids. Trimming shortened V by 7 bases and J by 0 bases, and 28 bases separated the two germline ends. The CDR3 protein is CASTLSRTEDRLYSNQPQHF. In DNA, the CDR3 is TGTGCCAGCACCTTAAGCAGGACAGAGGACCGACTTTATAGCAATCAGCCCCAGCATTTT.

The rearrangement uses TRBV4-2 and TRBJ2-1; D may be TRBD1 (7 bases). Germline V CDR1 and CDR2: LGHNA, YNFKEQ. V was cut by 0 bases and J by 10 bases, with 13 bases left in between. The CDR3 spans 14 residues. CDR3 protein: CASSQDGQGGEQFF. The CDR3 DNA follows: TGTGCCAGCAGCCAAGACGGCCAGGGGGGCGAGCAGTTCTTC.

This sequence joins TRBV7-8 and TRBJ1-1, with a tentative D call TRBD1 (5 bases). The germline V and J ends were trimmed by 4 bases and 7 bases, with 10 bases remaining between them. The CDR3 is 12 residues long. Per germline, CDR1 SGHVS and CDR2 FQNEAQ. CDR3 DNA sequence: TGTGCCAGCAGCTACCGGACAAATGAAGCTTTCTTT. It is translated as CASSYRTNEAFF.

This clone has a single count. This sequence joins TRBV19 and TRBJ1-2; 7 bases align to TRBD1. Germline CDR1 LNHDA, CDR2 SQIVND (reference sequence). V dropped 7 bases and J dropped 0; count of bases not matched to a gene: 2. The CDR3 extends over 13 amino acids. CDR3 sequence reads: CASIGGPNYGYTF. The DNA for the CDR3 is TGTGCCAGTATAGGGGGCCCTAACTATGGCTACACCTTC.

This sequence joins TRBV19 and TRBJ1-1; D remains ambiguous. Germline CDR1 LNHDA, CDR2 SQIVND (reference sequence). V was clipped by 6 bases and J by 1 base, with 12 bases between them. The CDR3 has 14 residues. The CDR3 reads CASREPGWNTEAFF. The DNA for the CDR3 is TGTGCCAGTAGGGAACCGGGGTGGAACACTGAAGCTTTCTTT. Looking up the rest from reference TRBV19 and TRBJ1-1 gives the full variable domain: DGGITQSPKYLFRKEGQNVTLSCEQNLNHDAMYWYRQDPGQGLRLIYYSQIVNDFQKGDIAEGYSVSREKKESFPLTVTSAQKNPTAFYLCASREPGWNTEAFFGQGTRLTVV.

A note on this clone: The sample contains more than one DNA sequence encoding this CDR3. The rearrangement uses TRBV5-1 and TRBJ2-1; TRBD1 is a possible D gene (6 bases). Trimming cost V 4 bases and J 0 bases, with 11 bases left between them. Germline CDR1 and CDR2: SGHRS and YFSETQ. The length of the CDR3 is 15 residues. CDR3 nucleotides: TGCGCCAGCAGCCTTGACAGGAGCTCCTACAATGAGCAGTTCTTC. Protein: CASSLDRSSYNEQFF.

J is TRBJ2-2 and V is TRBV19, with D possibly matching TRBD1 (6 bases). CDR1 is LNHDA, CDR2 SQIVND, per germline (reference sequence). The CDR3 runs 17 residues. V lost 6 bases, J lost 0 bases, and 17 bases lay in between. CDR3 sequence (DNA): TGTGCCAGTAGCCCCCCCATCGACAGGCCGAACACCGGGGAGCTGTTTTTT. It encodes CASSPPIDRPNTGELFF.

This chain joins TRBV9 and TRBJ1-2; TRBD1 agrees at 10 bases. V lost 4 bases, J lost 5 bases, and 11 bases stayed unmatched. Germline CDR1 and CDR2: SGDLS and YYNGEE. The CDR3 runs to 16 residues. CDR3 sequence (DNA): TGTGCCAGCAGCCCCCGGATGGGACAGGGGCAATATGGCTACACCTTC. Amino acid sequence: CASSPRMGQGQYGYTF.

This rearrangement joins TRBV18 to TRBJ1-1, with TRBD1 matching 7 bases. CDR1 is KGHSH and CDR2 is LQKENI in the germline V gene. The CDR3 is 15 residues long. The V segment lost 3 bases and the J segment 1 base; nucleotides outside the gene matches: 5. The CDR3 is CASSPRQGTNTEAFF. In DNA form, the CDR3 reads TGTGCCAGCTCACCTCGACAGGGAACGAACACTGAAGCTTTCTTT.

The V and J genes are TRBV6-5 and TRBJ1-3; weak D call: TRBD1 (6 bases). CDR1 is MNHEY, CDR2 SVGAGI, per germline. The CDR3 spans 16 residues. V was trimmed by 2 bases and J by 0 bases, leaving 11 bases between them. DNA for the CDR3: TGTGCCAGCAGTTACGGGGGCAGGGGCTCTGGAAACACCATATATTTT. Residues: CASSYGGRGSGNTIYF.

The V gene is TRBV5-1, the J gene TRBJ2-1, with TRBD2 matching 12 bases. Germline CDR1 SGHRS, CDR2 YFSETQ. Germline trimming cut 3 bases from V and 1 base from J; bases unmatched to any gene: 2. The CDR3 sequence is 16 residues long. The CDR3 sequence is CASSYTSGGSYNEQFF. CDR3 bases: TGCGCCAGCAGCTACACTAGCGGGGGGTCCTACAATGAGCAGTTCTTC.

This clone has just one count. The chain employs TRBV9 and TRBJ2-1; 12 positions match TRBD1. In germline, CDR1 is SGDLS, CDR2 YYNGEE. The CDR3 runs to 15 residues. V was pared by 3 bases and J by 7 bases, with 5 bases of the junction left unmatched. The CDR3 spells CASSASGQGANEQFF. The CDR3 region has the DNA TGTGCCAGCAGCGCATCGGGACAGGGGGCGAATGAGCAGTTCTTC. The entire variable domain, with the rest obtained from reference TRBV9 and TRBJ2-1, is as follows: DSGVTQTPKHLITATGQRVTLRCSPRSGDLSVYWYQQSLDQGLQFLIQYYNGEERAKGNILERFSAQQFPDLHSELNLSSLELGDSALYFCASSASGQGANEQFFGPGTRLTVL.

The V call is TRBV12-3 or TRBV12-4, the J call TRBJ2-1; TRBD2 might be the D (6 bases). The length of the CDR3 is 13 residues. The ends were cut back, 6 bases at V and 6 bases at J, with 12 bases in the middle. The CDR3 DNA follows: TGTGCCAGCAGCTCGGGACTGCTCAATGAGCAGTTCTTC. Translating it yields CASSSGLLNEQFF.

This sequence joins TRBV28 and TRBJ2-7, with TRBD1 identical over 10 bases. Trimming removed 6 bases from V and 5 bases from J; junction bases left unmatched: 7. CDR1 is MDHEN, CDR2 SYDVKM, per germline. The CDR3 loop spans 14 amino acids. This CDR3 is CASRSSGQGNEQYF. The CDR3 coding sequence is TGTGCCAGCAGGTCCTCGGGACAGGGGAACGAGCAGTACTTC.

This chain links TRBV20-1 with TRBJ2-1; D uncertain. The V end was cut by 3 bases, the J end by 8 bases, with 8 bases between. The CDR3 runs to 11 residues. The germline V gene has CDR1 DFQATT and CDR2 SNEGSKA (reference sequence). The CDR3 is CSARLSDEQFF. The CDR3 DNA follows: TGCAGTGCTAGGTTGTCTGATGAGCAGTTCTTC.

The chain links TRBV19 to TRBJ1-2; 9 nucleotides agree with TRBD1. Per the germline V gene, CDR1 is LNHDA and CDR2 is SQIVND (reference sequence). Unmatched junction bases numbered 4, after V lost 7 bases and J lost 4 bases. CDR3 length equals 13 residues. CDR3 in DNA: TGTGCCAGTACCGTGGACAGGGGCTATGGCTACACCTTC. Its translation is CASTVDRGYGYTF.

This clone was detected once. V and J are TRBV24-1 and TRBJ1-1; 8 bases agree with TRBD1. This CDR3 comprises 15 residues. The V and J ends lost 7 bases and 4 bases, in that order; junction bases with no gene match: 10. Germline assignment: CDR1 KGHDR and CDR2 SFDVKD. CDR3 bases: TGTGCCACCAGCCAAGGACAGGGCGGTCGCACTGAAGCTTTCTTT. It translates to CATSQGQGGRTEAFF.

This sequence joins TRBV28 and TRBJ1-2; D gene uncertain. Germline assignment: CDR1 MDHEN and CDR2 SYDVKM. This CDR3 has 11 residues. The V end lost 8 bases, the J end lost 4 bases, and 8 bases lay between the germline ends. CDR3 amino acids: CASHSSYGYTF. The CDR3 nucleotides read TGTGCCAGCCATTCTAGCTATGGCTACACCTTC.

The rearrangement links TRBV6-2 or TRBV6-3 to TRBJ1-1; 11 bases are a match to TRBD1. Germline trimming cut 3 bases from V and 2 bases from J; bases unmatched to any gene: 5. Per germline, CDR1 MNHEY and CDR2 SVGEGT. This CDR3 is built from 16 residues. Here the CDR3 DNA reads TGTGCCAGCAGTTATCACGGGACAGGGGGTAACACTGAAGCTTTCTTT. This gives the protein CASSYHGTGGNTEAFF.

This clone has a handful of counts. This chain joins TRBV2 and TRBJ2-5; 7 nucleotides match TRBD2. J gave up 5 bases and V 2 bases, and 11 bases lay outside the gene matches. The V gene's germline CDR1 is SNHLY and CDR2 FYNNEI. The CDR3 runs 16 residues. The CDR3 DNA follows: TGTGCCAGCAGTGAAACCTTTGACTTGGGAGGGGAGACCCAGTACTTC. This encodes CASSETFDLGGETQYF.

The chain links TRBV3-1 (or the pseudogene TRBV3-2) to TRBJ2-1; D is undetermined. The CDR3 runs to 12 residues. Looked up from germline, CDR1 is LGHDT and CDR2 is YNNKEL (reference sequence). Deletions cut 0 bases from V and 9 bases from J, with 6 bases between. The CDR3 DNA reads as TGTGCCAGCAGCCAAGATACCGGTGAGCAGTTCTTC. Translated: CASSQDTGEQFF.

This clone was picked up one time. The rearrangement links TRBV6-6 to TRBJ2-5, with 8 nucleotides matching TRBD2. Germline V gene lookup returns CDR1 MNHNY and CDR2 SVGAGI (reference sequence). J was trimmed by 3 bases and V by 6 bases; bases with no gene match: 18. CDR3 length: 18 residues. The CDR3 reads CASRRLEAAGASKETQYF. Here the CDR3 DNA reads TGTGCCAGCAGGCGACTTGAAGCAGCGGGGGCCTCCAAAGAGACCCAGTACTTC.

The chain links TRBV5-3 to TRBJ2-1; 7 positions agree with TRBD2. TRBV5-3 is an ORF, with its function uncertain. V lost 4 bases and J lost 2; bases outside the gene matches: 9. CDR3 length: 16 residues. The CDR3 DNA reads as TGTGCCAGAAGCCTGGGCGGGAGTGTCCCCTACAATGAGCAGTTCTTC. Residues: CARSLGGSVPYNEQFF.